Listed below are T cell receptor beta chains from one sample, sequenced in a study of human T cells and chemical hapten exposure. TCRdb re-analysed the RACE reads in MiXCR, keeping a single row per CDR3 protein. The data contain some 150,000 distinct CDR3 sequences, approximately 12% of them singletons. Sequencing was performed on whole blood, taken in connection with sensitization to the hapten diphenylcyclopropenone (DPC). These receptors were collected from a woman between 50 and 59 years old with alopecia areata. Some clones in this sample may be carry-over from other donors' samples. CDR3s include the opening cysteine and the closing phenylalanine or tryptophan. D genes are given only for firm matches. Rows may omit the clone size; those that give it use once, few, many or a size class.

abundance | d_gene | j_gene | v_gene | CDR3nt | CDR3aa
few | TRBD1 | TRBJ2-7 | TRBV20-1 | TGCAGTGCTAGAGATGCGGCAGGGGGCCGGGAGCAGTACTTC | CSARDAAGGREQYF
- | - | TRBJ2-2 | TRBV20-1 | TGCAGTGCTAGAGATCCTTGGCGGCAGGACACCGGGGAGCTGTTTTTT | CSARDPWRQDTGELFF
few | TRBD2 | TRBJ2-1 | TRBV24-1 | TGTGCCACGGAAAGAGGCGGGAGGGCCCGGGGCAATGAGCAGTTCTTC | CATERGGRARGNEQFF
- | - | TRBJ1-4 | TRBV10-3 | TGTGCCATCGGGGAGGGCCCTAGGGAAAAACTGTTTTTT | CAIGEGPREKLFF
many | TRBD2 | TRBJ2-5 | TRBV12-5 | TGTGCTAGTGGTTTGACCCCTTGGACTAGGTCGGAGACCCAGTACTTC | CASGLTPWTRSETQYF
many | - | TRBJ1-5 | TRBV12-3/TRBV12-4 | TGTGCCAGCAGCCTGGGGGGCGCGAGCAATCAGCCCCAGCATTTT | CASSLGGASNQPQHF
many | - | TRBJ1-1 | TRBV29-1 | TGCAGTAGTGGAGGATTGAACACTGAAGCTTTCTTT | CSSGGLNTEAFF
- | TRBD2 | TRBJ2-7 | TRBV9 | TGTGCCAGCAGCGAGGGACTAGCGGAGTCTGGCGAGCAGTACTTC | CASSEGLAESGEQYF
few | TRBD2 | TRBJ2-7 | TRBV24-1 | TGTGCCACCAGTTCAGATAGCGGGACATTTGGGCAGTACTTC | CATSSDSGTFGQYF
few | - | TRBJ1-3 | TRBV9 | TGTGCCAGCAGCGTAGGAGGGGCCTCTGGAAACACCATATATTTT | CASSVGGASGNTIYF
many | - | TRBJ2-1 | TRBV9 | TGTGCCAGCAGCCCCCATATGGTAGCTGGCGACAATGAGCAGTTCTTC | CASSPHMVAGDNEQFF
few | TRBD2 | TRBJ2-1 | TRBV10-3 | TGTGCCATCAGTCCTAGCGGGAGAGGTGTAGGGGACAATGAGCAGTTCTTC | CAISPSGRGVGDNEQFF
few | TRBD1 | TRBJ2-5 | TRBV10-2 | TGCGCCAGCAGTGGGCTCCAGGGGGAAGAGACCCAGTACTTC | CASSGLQGEETQYF
- | TRBD2 | TRBJ2-3 | TRBV11-2 | TGTGCCAGCAGCTCCGAATTACTAGCGACGGTAACAGATACGCAGTATTTT | CASSSELLATVTDTQYF
few | - | TRBJ2-1 | TRBV12-3/TRBV12-4 | TGTGCCAGCAGTTCGAGCTGGGTAGAGCGGGATGAGCAGTTCTTC | CASSSSWVERDEQFF
- | - | TRBJ2-1 | TRBV7-2 | TGTGCCAGCAGCTCGTATGGGGGGGAGCAGTTCTTC | CASSSYGGEQFF
many | TRBD2 | TRBJ2-3 | TRBV20-1 | TGCAGTGCTAGAGATATCCTCACTAGCGGGAGTAAGACAGATACGCAGTATTTT | CSARDILTSGSKTDTQYF
many | - | TRBJ2-3 | TRBV27 | TGTGCCAGCAGTCCGCTAGGAGCGGCCCTCACAGATACGCAGTATTTT | CASSPLGAALTDTQYF
- | TRBD2 | TRBJ2-1 | TRBV2 | TGTGCCAGCAGTGGGAATAGCGGGAACTACAATGAGCAGTTCTTC | CASSGNSGNYNEQFF
many | TRBD2 | TRBJ2-2 | TRBV3-1 | TGTGCCAGCAGCCTCTTCAGCGGGACGGGCGGGGAGCTGTTTTTT | CASSLFSGTGGELFF
- | - | TRBJ2-3 | TRBV5-1 | TGCGCCAGCAAAGAGACCCGGAGCAGAGATACGCAGTATTTT | CASKETRSRDTQYF
few | TRBD2 | TRBJ2-3 | TRBV27 | TGTGCCAGCAGTTTCCAGGTCAGGCGGGAGGGCACAGATACGCAGTATTTT | CASSFQVRREGTDTQYF